These 20 T cell receptor beta chains were all obtained from the same sample, sequenced in a study of identical twins. A single record per CDR3 protein comes from TCRdb applying MiXCR to the 5' RACE reads. Among some 730,000 distinct CDR3 sequences, 18% were seen once, and the ten largest hold 13%. These same records also appear under a second study, on T cells expressing NK-cell markers.

Sample: PBMCs. These TCRs come from a woman younger than 35 in good health.

This clonotype was seen ten or more times. This sequence joins TRBV5-1 and TRBJ2-3, with a tentative D call TRBD2 (5 bases). In germline, CDR1 is SGHRS, CDR2 YFSETQ. CDR3 size: 13 residues. V lost 0 bases to trimming and J lost 5 bases, with 7 bases between them. CDR3 sequence reads: CASSLDREDTQYF. CDR3 in DNA: TGCGCCAGCAGCTTGGACCGGGAAGATACGCAGTATTTT.

This clonotype was seen only a few times. The chain has TRBV12-3 or TRBV12-4 and TRBJ1-2; D ambiguous. V was shortened by 3 bases and J by 6 bases, with 11 bases between the two germline ends. The CDR3 has 13 amino acids. CDR3 amino acids: CASSFWGKDGYTF. CDR3 nucleotide sequence: TGTGCCAGCAGTTTTTGGGGTAAGGATGGCTACACCTTC.

This clonotype was observed a handful of times. This chain joins TRBV10-3 and TRBJ2-2; D is undetermined. The CDR3 consists of 14 residues. Germline CDR1 is ENHRY and CDR2 is SYGVKD. V lost 3 bases and J 0 bases, leaving 5 bases between the germline ends. The CDR3 DNA sequence: TGTGCCATCAGTGACAGCACGAACACCGGGGAGCTGTTTTTT. It translates to CAISDSTNTGELFF.

This clonotype was picked up a small number of times. The chain uses TRBV5-1 and TRBJ1-4; D is perhaps TRBD1 (5 bases). This CDR3 region has 16 residues. V was shortened by 4 bases and J by 7 bases, with 20 bases between the two germline ends. CDR1 is SGHRS, CDR2 YFSETQ, per germline. The CDR3 nucleotides are TGCGCCAGCAGCCCAGGGCGGGGCTCGGGAGGTGAAAAACTGTTTTTT. Translation gives CASSPGRGSGGEKLFF.

This clonotype was counted between two and nine times. The chain's CDR3 is CASSPGQGYNQPQHF. The DNA of the CDR3 is TGCGCCAGCTCGCCGGGACAGGGCTACAATCAGCCCCAGCATTTT. The V call is TRBV5-1, the J call TRBJ1-5; the match to TRBD1 covers 9 bases. Germline V gene data show CDR1 as SGHRS and CDR2 as YFSETQ. With 7 bases clipped from V and 3 bases from J, the junction kept 8 bases outside the gene matches. This CDR3 spans 15 amino acids.

In this sample, this clonotype turned up a few times. This chain uses TRBV12-5 with TRBJ1-1; D unresolved. Deletions cut 5 bases from V and 0 bases from J, with 10 bases between. This CDR3 is 14 amino acids long. The germline CDR1 and CDR2 sequences are LGHNT and FRNRAP. CDR3 nucleotide sequence: TGTGCTAGTGGTCACCTCCAGATGAACACTGAAGCTTTCTTT. Translated: CASGHLQMNTEAFF.

The chain links TRBV6-1 to TRBJ2-7; 10 bases agree with TRBD1. V shed 5 bases and J 0 bases; nucleotides not matched to a gene: 4. CDR1 and CDR2 (germline): MNHNS, SASEGT. The CDR3 is 15 residues long. CDR3 amino acids: CASSPGQGNSYEQYF. CDR3 sequence (DNA): TGTGCCAGCAGTCCGGGACAGGGGAACTCCTACGAGCAGTACTTC.

J is TRBJ2-5 and V is TRBV6-1; a possible D gene is TRBD2 (6 bases). The CDR3 loop spans 14 amino acids. Germline-derived CDR1 and CDR2 are MNHNS and SASEGT. V was pared by 4 bases and J by 5 bases, with 14 bases between. CDR3 amino acids: CASSGTTIGETQYF. CDR3 bases: TGTGCCAGCAGTGGGACTACCATAGGGGAGACCCAGTACTTC.

This clonotype has only a few counts. V usage is TRBV20-1 and J usage is TRBJ1-4; TRBD1 is a possible D gene (5 bases). Deletions cut 6 bases from V and 8 bases from J, with 13 bases between. Germline V CDR1 and CDR2: DFQATT, SNEGSKA (reference sequence). CDR3 length: 12 residues. For the CDR3, the DNA is TGCAGTGCCCCGCAGGGATACGAAAAACTGTTTTTT. Translated: CSAPQGYEKLFF.

The chain carries TRBV20-1 and TRBJ2-1; TRBD2 matches 13 bases. This CDR3 comprises 22 residues. Trimming took 3 bases from V and 1 from J; bases not matched to a gene: 21. CDR1 and CDR2 from the germline V gene are DFQATT and SNEGSKA (reference sequence). CDR3 bases: TGCAGTGCTAGTGTATTCAATAGAATCGGACTAGCGGGGGCCATATCCTACAATGAGCAGTTCTTC. Translated, it gives CSASVFNRIGLAGAISYNEQFF.

The chain employs TRBV6-1 and TRBJ1-5; D is uncertain. The germline V gene encodes CDR1 MNHNS and CDR2 SASEGT. The CDR3 sequence is 15 residues long. Trimming stripped 10 bases from V and 0 bases from J, with 16 bases between. The CDR3 loop is CATWGDTYSNQPQHF. In nucleotides, the CDR3 is TGTGCCACTTGGGGAGACACCTATAGCAATCAGCCCCAGCATTTT.

This clonotype was seen a few times. V usage is TRBV11-2 and J usage is TRBJ2-4; 10 positions match TRBD2. The junction had 12 bases not matched to a gene; V was cut back by 5 bases and J by 2 bases. The CDR3 runs to 18 residues. Germline lookup yields CDR1 SGHAT and CDR2 FQNNGV. The CDR3 sequence is CASSPHVAGGISKNIQYF. The CDR3 DNA is TGTGCCAGCAGCCCGCACGTAGCGGGGGGAATTTCCAAAAACATTCAGTACTTC.

In this sample, this clonotype turned up a few times. The V and J genes are TRBV20-1 and TRBJ2-2; TRBD1 or TRBD2 may be the D gene (5 bases each). Trimming shortened V by 0 bases and J by 2 bases, and 16 bases separated the two germline ends. The CDR3 has 17 residues. CDR1 is DFQATT and CDR2 is SNEGSKA in the germline V gene (reference sequence). The CDR3 DNA sequence: TGCAGTGCTAGAGATCGCCCCGGGACGGAAAACACCGGGGAGCTGTTTTTT. Residues: CSARDRPGTENTGELFF.

The chain carries TRBV7-6 and TRBJ2-7; either TRBD1 or TRBD2 may fit D (5 bases each). V was pared by 5 bases and J by 2 bases, with 16 bases between. The CDR3 extends over 15 amino acids. Germline CDR1 reads SGHVS; CDR2 reads FNYEAQ. CDR3 loop: CASSPRGDSTYEQYF. As DNA, the CDR3 is TGTGCCAGCAGCCCCCGGGGCGACAGTACCTACGAGCAGTACTTC.

This clonotype was picked up many times. V and J are TRBV15 and TRBJ1-2; the D is unclear. The V gene's germline CDR1 is LNHNV and CDR2 YYDKDF (reference sequence). Trimming stripped 6 bases from V and 1 base from J, with 6 bases between. The CDR3 totals 12 residues. The CDR3 DNA follows: TGTGCCACCAGGTCGGATAACTATGGCTACACCTTC. Protein: CATRSDNYGYTF. Full variable domain (missing parts from reference TRBV15 and TRBJ1-2): DAMVIQNPRYQVTQFGKPVTLSCSQTLNHNVMYWYQQKSSQAPKLLFHYYDKDFNNEADTPDNFQSRRPNTSFCFLDIRSPGLGDTAMYLCATRSDNYGYTFGSGTRLTVV.

J is TRBJ2-5 and V is TRBV20-1; 8 bases match TRBD1. Trimming at V came to 8 bases and at J to 5 bases, leaving 7 bases not matched to a gene. Germline loops: CDR1 DFQATT, CDR2 SNEGSKA (reference sequence). This CDR3 contains 12 residues. For the CDR3, the DNA is TGCAGTACACAGGGGGTCAGGGAGACCCAGTACTTC. This gives the protein CSTQGVRETQYF.

CDR3 nucleotide sequence: TGTGCCACGCAACTAGCGGGGGTGTACAATGAGCAGTTCTTC. Translated, it gives CATQLAGVYNEQFF. The chain carries TRBV11-2 and TRBJ2-1, with 11 bases aligning to TRBD2. The CDR3 contains 14 residues. Germline CDR1 and CDR2: SGHAT and FQNNGV. V shed 10 bases and J 4 bases; nucleotides not matched to a gene: 6.

This clonotype was seen only a few times. The chain joins TRBV6-1 to TRBJ1-6; D may be TRBD1 (6 bases). Per germline, CDR1 MNHNS and CDR2 SASEGT. V shed 10 bases and J shed 0 bases, with 10 bases lying between them. The CDR3 is 14 amino acids. The CDR3 coding sequence is TGTGCCACCGACAGGAGCTCCTATAATTCACCCCTCCACTTT. As protein: CATDRSSYNSPLHF.

At least ten counts were recorded for this clonotype. V is TRBV20-1 and J is TRBJ1-2, with 10 bases lining up with TRBD1. The germline gives CDR1 DFQATT, CDR2 SNEGSKA (reference sequence). The J segment lost 1 base and the V segment lost 1 base, leaving 6 bases of the junction unmatched. This CDR3 contains 16 residues. The CDR3: CSARALRTGGNYGYTF. In nucleotides, the CDR3 is TGCAGTGCTAGAGCTTTGCGGACAGGGGGTAACTATGGCTACACCTTC.

This clonotype has at least ten counts. The chain recombines TRBV7-9 with TRBJ2-1, with 11 nucleotides matching TRBD2. This CDR3 has 15 residues. Unmatched junction bases numbered 6, after V lost 6 bases and J lost 5 bases. Germline loops: CDR1 SEHNR, CDR2 FQNEAQ (reference sequence). The CDR3 nucleotides read TGTGCCAGCAGTGCCGGGACTAGCGGAAACAATGAGCAGTTCTTC. It is translated as CASSAGTSGNNEQFF.